This T cell receptor (beta chain) stems from a study of Graves' ophthalmopathy and Graves' hyperthyroidism. PBMCs were isolated from a roughly 10 ml sample of fresh peripheral blood. V shed 5 bases, J shed 3 bases, and the junction held 9 bases outside the gene matches. The CDR3 length is 15 residues. Transcripts of RNA were the source for amplifying TCR beta CDR3 regions. The library came from an HTBI-primed first-round RT-PCR and a second-round multiplex PCR. TCRdb reprocessed the multiplex PCR reads via MiXCR and lists one record per CDR3 protein. The data contain 300,000 to 400,000 distinct CDR3 sequences, roughly 15% of them singletons.

This clonotype was obtained from an adult man with Graves' ophthalmopathy. The genes are TRBV12-3 or TRBV12-4 and TRBJ2-5; 7 bases align to TRBD1. Sequenced input: peripheral blood. CDR3 sequence reads: CASSPKGAREETQYF. The CDR3 DNA is TGTGCCAGCAGTCCAAAGGGGGCTCGGGAAGAGACCCAGTACTTC.